This entry lists 21 T cell receptor beta chains sequenced from one sample in a study. From the reads, TCRdb called clonotypes with MiXCR, one entry per CDR3 protein. The sample has fewer than 5,500 distinct CDR3 sequences, about 8.3% seen once. The sequenced sample was CD4+ T cells from synovial fluid. These receptors were taken from a human donor with rheumatoid arthritis.

This clonotype was recorded many times. The chain couples TRBV7-3 to TRBJ1-1; D not resolved. CDR3 length equals 13 residues. Germline V gene lookup returns CDR1 SGHTA and CDR2 FQGTGA. The germline V and J ends were trimmed by 4 bases and 4 bases, with 10 bases remaining between them. The CDR3 DNA reads as TGTGCCAGCAGCTCGAGTTTGGCCACTGAAGCTTTCTTT. Residues: CASSSSLATEAFF.

V gene TRBV14 combines with J gene TRBJ2-1, with TRBD2 matching 7 bases. From germline, CDR1 is SGHDN and CDR2 FVKESK. The V segment lost 1 base and the J segment 10 bases; nucleotides outside the gene matches: 4. This CDR3 is 13 amino acids long. The CDR3 nucleotides are TGTGCCAGCAGCCAAGTAACAGCGGGAGAGCAGTTCTTC. Its protein product is CASSQVTAGEQFF.

There are many counts of this clonotype. V usage is TRBV7-9 and J usage is TRBJ1-3; a weak D match, TRBD1 (6 bases). CDR1 and CDR2 from the germline V gene are SEHNR and FQNEAQ (reference sequence). The CDR3 consists of 16 residues. V shed 5 bases and J shed 2 bases, with 16 bases lying between them. CDR3 sequence: CASSVIDRLTGNTIYF. In DNA form, the CDR3 reads TGTGCCAGCAGCGTAATCGACAGGCTCACTGGAAACACCATATATTTT.

By sample share, this clonotype is large. The V gene is TRBV5-4, the J gene TRBJ1-2, with D possibly TRBD1 on 5 matching bases. The germline V gene has CDR1 SGHNT and CDR2 YYREEE (reference sequence). V gave up 4 bases and J gave up 4 bases, with 14 bases separating them. This CDR3 is built from 14 residues. The CDR3 region has the DNA TGTGCCAGCAGCGGGGCGACATTCGGCTATGGCTACACCTTC. Translation: CASSGATFGYGYTF.

V is TRBV5-1 and J is TRBJ1-1; no definite D call. The CDR3 extends over 14 amino acids. V lost 5 bases, J lost 3 bases, and 14 bases lay in between. Germline V CDR1 and CDR2: SGHRS, YFSETQ. The CDR3 sequence is CASRITERDTEAFF. CDR3 DNA: TGCGCCAGCAGGATAACAGAGAGGGACACTGAAGCTTTCTTT.

By share, this clonotype counts as medium-sized (0.01 to 0.1%). The CDR3 DNA reads TGCGCCAGCAGAGACACAGAGAACACTGAAGCTTTCTTT. Translated: CASRDTENTEAFF. The chain combines TRBV4-1 with TRBJ1-1; D not certain. The germline V gene encodes CDR1 MGHRA and CDR2 YSYEKL. V was pared by 6 bases and J by 1 base, with 9 bases between. CDR3 length: 13 residues.

This clonotype has at least ten counts. The CDR3 DNA reads TGTGCCAGCAGCTTAGACAGCTCCTACAATGAGCAGTTCTTC. Protein: CASSLDSSYNEQFF. The V and J genes are TRBV7-3 and TRBJ2-1, with D perhaps matching TRBD1 (5 bases). This CDR3 contains 14 residues. CDR1 and CDR2 (germline): SGHTA, FQGTGA. V was shortened by 2 bases and J by 0 bases, with 5 bases between the two germline ends.

Sample share makes this clonotype medium-sized. The chain has TRBV20-1 and TRBJ2-3; D unclear. CDR3 length: 15 amino acids. Looked up from germline, CDR1 is DFQATT and CDR2 is SNEGSKA (reference sequence). V gave up 0 bases and J gave up 3 bases, with 13 bases separating them. The CDR3 here is CSARDFATLTDTQYF. CDR3 in DNA: TGCAGTGCTAGAGATTTTGCGACCCTTACAGATACGCAGTATTTT.

By frequency in the sample, this clonotype is medium-sized. This sequence joins TRBV5-1 and TRBJ1-2; tentative D call: TRBD1 (5 bases). This CDR3 has 13 amino acids. Looked up from germline, CDR1 is SGHRS and CDR2 is YFSETQ. The V gene lost 5 bases and the J gene lost 2 bases, with 10 bases spanning the gap. The CDR3 reads CASRDSGNYGYTF. CDR3 nucleotides: TGCGCCAGCAGAGACAGTGGGAACTATGGCTACACCTTC.

In its sample, this clonotype is medium-sized. This chain uses TRBV6-1 with TRBJ2-2; 8 bases map to TRBD1. The germline V gene encodes CDR1 MNHNS and CDR2 SASEGT. The CDR3 has 14 residues. With V trimmed by 10 bases and J by 6 bases, 10 bases remained unmatched. The CDR3 sequence is CATDRDGYAGELFF. CDR3 nucleotides: TGTGCCACGGACAGGGACGGTTATGCCGGGGAGCTGTTTTTT.

Within the sample, this clonotype is large. The gene calls are TRBV4-2 and TRBJ2-3; 7 positions match TRBD2. Germline V gene lookup returns CDR1 LGHNA and CDR2 YNFKEQ. J lost 2 bases, V lost 0 bases, and 8 bases had no gene match. CDR3 length equals 17 residues. The CDR3 DNA sequence: TGTGCCAGCAGCCAAGATGTCCTAGCGGAAGCCACAGATACGCAGTATTTT. It encodes CASSQDVLAEATDTQYF.

This clonotype occurred many times. V usage is TRBV5-1 and J usage is TRBJ2-2; D may be TRBD1 or TRBD2 (5 bases each). This CDR3 region has 15 residues. CDR1 SGHRS and CDR2 YFSETQ come from the germline V gene. The V gene lost 4 bases and the J gene lost 0 bases, with 10 bases spanning the gap. DNA for the CDR3: TGCGCCAGCAGCCGGGACCGAGCGAACACCGGGGAGCTGTTTTTT. It codes for CASSRDRANTGELFF.

This clonotype qualifies as medium-sized. The chain combines TRBV2 with TRBJ1-6, with D unresolved. Germline V gene lookup returns CDR1 SNHLY and CDR2 FYNNEI. V lost 2 bases and J lost 5, with 10 bases in between. The CDR3 runs to 15 residues. This CDR3 reads CASSETQQNNSPLHF. CDR3 DNA: TGTGCCAGCAGTGAAACCCAGCAGAATAATTCACCCCTCCACTTT.

Relative to its sample, this clonotype is medium-sized. The chain recombines TRBV20-1 with TRBJ2-2, with 8 bases lining up with TRBD1. V lost 6 bases, J lost 4 bases, and 7 bases stayed unmatched. This CDR3 region has 14 residues. CDR1 is DFQATT, CDR2 SNEGSKA, per germline (reference sequence). The CDR3 loop reads CSALTGAGTGELFF. CDR3 in DNA: TGCAGTGCCTTGACAGGGGCGGGCACCGGGGAGCTGTTTTTT.

This clonotype is labeled medium-sized. The chain recombines TRBV30 with TRBJ2-7; D is perhaps TRBD1 or TRBD2 (6 bases each). V gave up 3 bases and J gave up 2 bases, with 14 bases separating them. This CDR3 comprises 14 residues. In germline, CDR1 is GTSNPN, CDR2 SVGIG (reference sequence). The CDR3, as DNA: TGTGCCTGGAGGGGGGGCCTAGGGACCTACGAGCAGTACTTC. This codes for CAWRGGLGTYEQYF.

Within the sample, this clonotype is medium-sized. This chain connects TRBV30 to TRBJ1-5; no firm D call. Germline CDR1 reads GTSNPN; CDR2 reads SVGIG (reference sequence). V lost 1 base and J lost 7, with 14 bases in between. The CDR3 totals 14 residues. CDR3 nucleotide sequence: TGTGCCTGGAGTGGATGGGGTGGTGAACAGCCCCAGCATTTT. Translation: CAWSGWGGEQPQHF.

This clonotype was counted at least ten times. This CDR3 reads CASSAVLGNTEAFF. The DNA for the CDR3 is TGTGCCAGCTCGGCGGTTCTGGGGAACACTGAAGCTTTCTTT. This chain uses TRBV18 with TRBJ1-1; D not resolved. From germline, CDR1 is KGHSH and CDR2 LQKENI. The ends were cut back, 6 bases at V and 1 base at J, with 12 bases in the middle. The CDR3 spans 14 residues.

By sample share, this clonotype is medium-sized. The chain couples TRBV5-1 to TRBJ2-7; D unresolved. This CDR3 contains 11 residues. CDR1 is SGHRS, CDR2 YFSETQ, per germline. V lost 4 bases to trimming and J lost 4 bases, with 6 bases between them. CDR3 nucleotide sequence: TGCGCCAGCAGCATGGAATACGAGCAGTACTTC. It yields the protein CASSMEYEQYF. The complete variable domain, with remaining parts taken from reference TRBV5-1 and TRBJ2-7, reads KAGVTQTPRYLIKTRGQQVTLSCSPISGHRSVSWYQQTPGQGLQFLFEYFSETQRNKGNFPGRFSGRQFSNSRSEMNVSTLELGDSALYLCASSMEYEQYFGPGTRLTVT.

This clonotype has ten or more counts. V is TRBV12-3 or TRBV12-4 and J is TRBJ1-6, with 11 bases fitting TRBD1. J gave up 7 bases and V 8 bases, and 7 bases lay outside the gene matches. This CDR3 region has 15 residues. The DNA for the CDR3 is TGTGCCAGCGGACCGGGACAGGGGGGAAATTCACCCCTCCACTTT. Translating gives CASGPGQGGNSPLHF.

Within the sample, this clonotype is large. The chain carries TRBV5-1 and TRBJ2-1; 10 bases align to TRBD2. This CDR3 contains 15 residues. With 5 bases clipped from V and 9 bases from J, the junction kept 11 bases outside the gene matches. From germline, CDR1 is SGHRS and CDR2 YFSETQ. The CDR3 reads CASSSSGGGFSEQFF. The CDR3 DNA reads as TGCGCCAGCAGTTCTAGCGGGGGTGGCTTCTCTGAGCAGTTCTTC. The whole variable domain, remainder taken from reference TRBV5-1 and TRBJ2-1, is KAGVTQTPRYLIKTRGQQVTLSCSPISGHRSVSWYQQTPGQGLQFLFEYFSETQRNKGNFPGRFSGRQFSNSRSEMNVSTLELGDSALYLCASSSSGGGFSEQFFGPGTRLTVL.

A word on this clonotype: This may be a read error, as it is one base from a much larger clone. In DNA, the CDR3 is TGTGCCAGCAGCTTAGTGACGGGGACTGAGCAGTTCTTC. This encodes CASSLVTGTEQFF. V gene TRBV7-9 combines with J gene TRBJ2-1, with D possibly being TRBD1 or TRBD2 (5 bases each). The CDR3 is 13 amino acids. CDR1 and CDR2 from the germline V gene are SEHNR and FQNEAQ (reference sequence). Trimming shortened V by 1 base and J by 9 bases, and 10 bases separated the two germline ends.